This T cell receptor (beta chain) was retrieved from a study of CD8+ T cells in alopecia areata. Whole-study context: At a dose of 5 to 10 mg twice daily, oral tofacitinib was given to treated patients.

Study outcomes and limitations: Clonality exceeded that of normal scalp in lesional scalp, most notably in alopecia totalis/universalis.

V shed 1 base and J 7 bases; nucleotides not matched to a gene: 3. The CDR3 consists of 12 residues. Per germline, CDR1 GTSNPN and CDR2 SVGIG (reference sequence). Comments on this clone: Its specificity is unknown.

cDNA prepared by RNA extraction and subsequent reverse transcription served as the template for sequencing. Using immunoSEQ multiplex PCR, the repertoire was profiled, and TCRdb retains in-frame clones only, with some absent. The table includes over 85,000 clones, around 44% detected once. Sequenced: CD4+ T cells sorted from blood. This chain connects TRBV30 to TRBJ1-2, with 7 bases identical to TRBD1. The TCR was taken from a human donor with alopecia areata. DNA of the CDR3: TGTGCCTGGAGTGAGGGGGCAGGTGGCTACACCTTC. Its protein is CAWSEGAGGYTF. Drawing the rest from reference TRBV30 and TRBJ1-2, the complete variable domain is SQTIHQWPATLVQPVGSPLSLECTVEGTSNPNLYWYRQAAGRGLQLLFYSVGIGQISSEVPQNLSASRPQDRQFILSSKKLLLSDSGFYLCAWSEGAGGYTFGSGTRLTVV.